The source of this T cell receptor beta chain is a study of regulatory T cells in long-lasting Graves disease (dated by TCRdb to about 2021). At the level of the whole study: Newly diagnosed Graves' disease patients had taken antithyroid drugs for less than 3 months. The study took place in China and was registered as a clinical trial. A total of around 33 samples underwent TCR sequencing, from roughly 13 patients with persistent Graves' disease and 20 or so patients with newly diagnosed Graves' disease. Persistent Graves' disease patients were compared with newly diagnosed Graves' disease patients by peripheral blood TCR sequencing and RNA sequencing.

This clonotype was found many times. The antigen it binds to is not known. No base-level quality is on record; no much larger clone is a single base apart. In the paper's terms, the time point label means: newly diagnosed GD, antithyroid drugs for less than 3 months. RNA was extracted from PBMCs in TRIzol for both TCR sequencing and RNA sequencing. Graves' disease was diagnosed according to American Thyroid Association guidelines. Patients were recruited from an endocrinology department in Xi'an, China. From each patient, nine milliliters of peripheral blood was collected into an EDTA anticoagulant tube. Ficoll Paque Plus density gradient separation was used to isolate PBMCs, and no further T cell sorting was performed. An Agilent 2100 Bioanalyzer and agarose gel were used to check RNA quality, and a NanoDrop 2000 was used to measure RNA concentration. According to the germline V gene (reference sequence), CDR1 reads MNHEY and CDR2 reads SMNVEV. V is cut back by 5 bases and J by 2 bases, with 14 bases in the junction unmatched. Reading from cysteine to phenylalanine, the CDR3 counts 18 amino acids. The sequence is cut down to CDR3 DNA, 54 bases in frame from base 1.

What the study reported, not specific to this receptor: Patients with persistent disease shared more public clonotypes (around 2,500) than newly diagnosed patients did (about 970). Only the TCR beta chain was sequenced and analyzed. The authors acknowledged the small sample size as a limitation that may reduce accuracy. Compared with newly diagnosed patients, patients with persistent Graves' disease had lower TCR Shannon entropy and fewer highly expanded clones, which suggests clonal expansion. Peripheral blood alone was examined, since thyroid tissue, which constituted the primary lesion, could not be accessed. TRBV28, TRBJ1-2 and TRBJ2-5 were preferentially used in persistent disease, while TRBV20-1 and TRBJ2-1 were favored in newly diagnosed disease.

The library was produced with multiplex PCR. Sequenced on an Illumina HiSeq 4000. TCR beta libraries were built with iRepertoire HTBI primers and Arm-PCR amplification of CDR3 regions. Before sequencing, the PCR products went through gel purification. Per the authors' processing: Gene usage analysis of CDR3 amino acid clonotypes relied on the 60 to 65 TRBV and 13 to 15 TRBJ segments identified across samples. COPE and FqMerger were used to merge the filtered high-quality paired reads into contigs. BLAST was used to align contigs to the IMGT TRBV, TRBD and TRBJ reference genes, and CDR3 was defined following IMGT. Clonotypes above 0.1% frequency were classified as highly expanded clones. Shannon entropy was used to measure repertoire diversity, and the Gini coefficient was used to measure V-J evenness. A clonotype found in more than one individual was treated as public. The public reads were run again by TCRdb, first through fastp at Q25 and then through MiXCR, and only productive beta chains were kept. Each record represents a unique CDR3 protein, reported with the most common genes and DNA among its rows. Here the V and J calls rest on TCRdb's processing, not on the authors' analysis. Counted in this sample were around 420,000 distinct CDR3 sequences; 15% of them appeared once. Of the sample, over 7% falls within the top ten clones.

This sample was also put to use in a study of T cells in Graves' hyperthyroidism and ophthalmopathy. The second investigation adds: A patient counted as having stable Graves' hyperthyroidism if no progression to ophthalmopathy occurred over 18 months of follow-up. Hyperthyroidism patients were newly diagnosed, had a disease duration of under 2 months, and were aged 18 to 65 years. The study excluded patients with uncontrolled infections, other autoimmune diseases, pregnancy or lactation. Diagnoses relied on clinical symptoms, serum thyroxine and TRAb, thyroid ultrasound and orbital computed tomography. The first round of RT-PCR for the TCR CDR3 was performed with the HTBI primer set and the Qiagen OneStep RT-PCR kit. Most expanded thyroid clonotypes (frequency above 0.001) were also detected in blood, a finding suggesting that blood repertoires may reflect thyroid immune responses. In cross-validation, a model built on a 13 V-J signature told ophthalmopathy apart from stable hyperthyroidism with roughly 87% sensitivity and about 81% specificity, and in testing the same model reached 80%/75%. In validation, the model predicted progression to ophthalmopathy with just under 71% sensitivity and approximately 72% specificity, a median of about 6.7 months before onset. To identify distinguishing TCR V-J signatures, a discovery cohort of some 100 patients was used, comprising 43 with Graves' ophthalmopathy and some 57 with stable Graves' hyperthyroidism. Prospective prediction of ophthalmopathy was tested in an independent validation cohort consisting of 18 to 20 hyperthyroidism patients and 15 to 17 patients who later progressed to ophthalmopathy. The 100 discovery patients were randomly split 7:3 into training and test sets. The study also compared thyroid tissue and blood T-cell repertoires from several Graves' hyperthyroidism patients. Following sampling, methimazole starting at 30 mg daily was given to hyperthyroidism patients, and high-dose intravenous methylprednisolone was given to ophthalmopathy patients. Libraries were constructed in a second round of multiplex PCR, after which size selection and purification were performed. Paired-end sequencing of the libraries was performed with 100 bp reads on an Illumina HiSeq2000. SOAPnuke was used to process the raw data, removing reads that contained adapters or uncalled bases, had a mean Phred below 15, or lacked an exact match to the constant primer or identifier. High-quality paired reads were merged with COPE v1.2.5, and unique nucleotide sequences were defined as clonotypes. MiTCR v1.1 was used to align clonotypes to the IMGT TRBV, TRBD and TRBJ reference segments. The analysis was restricted to V-J combinations with a frequency above 0.0001, which together covered just over 98% of the repertoires. A TCS score was defined as the ratio between F50 (clonal expansion) and ExV (chaos), using BLOSUM62-based TCRdist between CDR3 peptides within each V-J. Welch's t-statistics and random forest reduced roughly 500 V-J features to roughly 13, which were used in a naive Bayes classifier (R e1071). No statistical method was used to fix the sample size in advance, and group allocation was not hidden from the investigators. TCR Vbeta CDR3 sequencing of around 130 peripheral blood samples (about 45 ophthalmopathy, approximately 80 hyperthyroidism and some 17 progressor patients) is reported in the paper.

Rearrangement joined TRBV27 to TRBJ2-3, and 9 junction bases match TRBD2. The TCR was taken from a woman in her thirties or forties with Graves disease. Donor details come from another sample of the same person, matched by shared clones. Sequencing was performed on peripheral blood mononuclear cells (PBMCs), taken at new diagnosis, from a patient treated with antithyroid drugs. The base sequence is TGTGCCAGCAGTCCAACGTCCCCGGGACTAGCCAACACAGATACGCAGTATTTT. The translation is CASSPTSPGLANTDTQYF.